What follows are 17 T cell receptor beta chains derived from one specimen sequenced in a study of molecular identifiers for immune sequencing clone quantification. MiXCR, applied by TCRdb to the PCR reads, yields one record per CDR3 protein. Of more than 9,000 distinct CDR3 sequences listed, 15% to 20% are singletons. The source material was naive CD8+ T cells from blood, with Jurkat cell RNA spiked in. Indicated subset: FACS-sorted CD8+CD4-CCR7+CD45RA+ naive T cells. All receptors come from a human donor in good health. Some libraries in this study had Jurkat cell RNA spiked in.

Within the sample, this clonotype is medium-sized. This chain joins TRBV20-1 and TRBJ2-3; 8 bases are a match to TRBD2. Germline CDR1 reads DFQATT; CDR2 reads SNEGSKA (reference sequence). The V segment lost 6 bases and the J segment 1 base; nucleotides outside the gene matches: 6. CDR3 length: 14 residues. Here the CDR3 DNA reads TGCAGTGCCGATAGCGGGACCCGCACAGATACGCAGTATTTT. Residues: CSADSGTRTDTQYF.

Points on this clonotype: A much larger clone is a single base away; this may be a read error. CDR3 DNA: TGTGCCAGTAGTGCAGGACTTGGATACGAGCAGTGCTTC. This translates into CASSAGLGYEQCF. The genes are TRBV19 and TRBJ2-7, with a tentative D call TRBD2 (5 bases). The germline gives CDR1 LNHDA, CDR2 SQIVND (reference sequence). CDR3 length: 13 residues.

A few counts support this clonotype. A read error may be the cause here, since a much bigger clone is one base away. The V gene is TRBV12-5, the J gene TRBJ2-5; no clear D gene. The germline CDR1 and CDR2 sequences are LGHNT and FRNRAP. V was shortened by 4 bases and J by 7 bases, with 13 bases between the two germline ends. The CDR3 loop spans 13 amino acids. The CDR3 DNA reads as TGTGCTAGTGGTTCCGCCGGGTTGTGGACCCAGTACTTC. Protein: CASGSAGLWTQYF.

The rearrangement links TRBV11-2 to TRBJ2-1, with TRBD2 identical over 9 bases. This CDR3 is built from 15 residues. J gave up 9 bases and V 5 bases, and 11 bases lay outside the gene matches. The germline CDR1 and CDR2 sequences are SGHAT and FQNNGV. This chain's CDR3 is CASSQTGTSFIEQFF. CDR3 in DNA: TGTGCCAGCAGCCAAACCGGGACTAGCTTTATTGAGCAGTTCTTC.

Relative to its sample, this clonotype is medium-sized. The chain couples TRBV4-3 to TRBJ2-2; maybe TRBD2 (6 bases). V was cut by 0 bases and J by 0 bases, with 11 bases left in between. From germline, CDR1 is LGHNA and CDR2 YSLEER. The CDR3 is 17 residues long. The CDR3 DNA reads TGCGCCAGCAGCCAAGAGCGTGCGGGGTCGAACACCGGGGAGCTGTTTTTT. This gives the protein CASSQERAGSNTGELFF.

Relative to its sample, this clonotype is medium-sized. The chain recombines TRBV29-1 with TRBJ2-2, with D uncertain. Germline V lookup: CDR1 SQVTM, CDR2 ANQGSEA. The CDR3 runs 12 residues. The V end lost 4 bases, the J end lost 1 base, and 4 bases lay between the germline ends. In DNA form, the CDR3 reads TGCAGCGTTGTGGAGAACACCGGGGAGCTGTTTTTT. This encodes CSVVENTGELFF.

This clonotype showed up many times. The rearrangement links TRBV12-3 or TRBV12-4 to TRBJ1-3; D possibly corresponds to TRBD1 (5 bases). V was shortened by 7 bases and J by 4 bases, with 14 bases between the two germline ends. This CDR3 is built from 14 residues. CDR3: CASMSRGVGNTIYF. The CDR3 region has the DNA TGTGCCAGCATGAGCCGGGGCGTCGGAAACACCATATATTTT.

This clonotype qualifies as medium-sized. The chain combines TRBV20-1 with TRBJ2-3; tentatively, D is TRBD2 (5 bases). This CDR3 is 17 amino acids long. The germline gives CDR1 DFQATT, CDR2 SNEGSKA (reference sequence). V dropped 0 bases and J dropped 2 bases, with 18 bases sitting between them. In nucleotides, the CDR3 is TGCAGTGCTAGAGATCTTACGAGCGGCACCCCCACAGATACGCAGTATTTT. Encoded protein: CSARDLTSGTPTDTQYF.

The chain couples TRBV5-1 to TRBJ1-1; D remains unclear. The CDR3 covers 16 residues. CDR1 is SGHRS, CDR2 YFSETQ, per germline. Trimming shortened V by 4 bases and J by 2 bases, and 18 bases separated the two germline ends. In DNA form, the CDR3 reads TGCGCCAGCAGCCCGAGGCCTGAAGATTATAACACTGAAGCTTTCTTT. Encoded protein: CASSPRPEDYNTEAFF.

Remarks on this clonotype: It may be a read error: a sequence one base away is much more abundant. The conserved phenylalanine or tryptophan is not found at the CDR3 terminus, so this likely reflects a read error. CDR3 sequence: CASSYSSSGEEGTQYL. The DNA of the CDR3 is TGTGCCAGCAGTTACTCGTCGTCGGGAGAGGAAGGTACGCAGTATCTT. The V call is TRBV6-2 or TRBV6-3, the J call TRBJ2-3, with a possible D match to TRBD2 (6 bases). The length of the CDR3 is 16 residues. Germline lookup yields CDR1 MNHEY and CDR2 SVGEGT. Trimming pared 0 bases from V and 8 bases from J, leaving 18 bases between.

This clonotype occurred many times. This chain links TRBV14 with TRBJ2-7, with D unresolved. The length of the CDR3 is 14 residues. From germline, CDR1 is SGHDN and CDR2 FVKESK. V dropped 2 bases and J dropped 2 bases, with 10 bases sitting between them. DNA for the CDR3: TGTGCCAGCAGCCAACTACCCAGACCCTACGAGCAGTACTTC. It is translated as CASSQLPRPYEQYF.

This clonotype came up many times. The chain recombines TRBV3-1 with TRBJ2-7, with TRBD2 matching 14 bases. V trimming: 3 bases; J trimming: 7 bases; junction bases outside the gene matches: 5. CDR1 is LGHDT and CDR2 is YNNKEL in the germline V gene (reference sequence). This CDR3 is 15 amino acids long. In nucleotides, the CDR3 is TGTGCCAGCAGCCACGGACTAGCGGGAGGTTTTGAGCAGTACTTC. Protein product: CASSHGLAGGFEQYF.

This clonotype was recorded at least ten times. The chain has TRBV19 and TRBJ2-2; the D is unclear. Trimming cost V 2 bases and J 6 bases, with 10 bases left between them. Germline-derived CDR1 and CDR2 are LNHDA and SQIVND (reference sequence). The CDR3 is 14 residues long. DNA of the CDR3: TGTGCCAGTAGTATAATACTGGTACCCGGGGAGCTGTTTTTT. Residues: CASSIILVPGELFF.

Of note for this clonotype: A much larger clone differs from this one at a single base, so this may be a read error. This chain uses TRBV9 with TRBJ2-7; possibly TRBD2 for D (5 bases). Germline V lookup: CDR1 SGDLS, CDR2 YYNGEE. The CDR3 is 14 amino acids. Trimming left V 4 bases short and J 3 bases short, with 14 bases between. The CDR3 coding sequence is TGTGCCAGCAGCCTCAGCGAGAGGGACTACGAGCAGTACTTC. This encodes CASSLSERDYEQYF.

In this sample, this clonotype turned up many times. The rearrangement links TRBV12-3 or TRBV12-4 to TRBJ2-7; 8 nucleotides agree with TRBD1. Trimming cost V 4 bases and J 0 bases; bases outside gene matches: 2. The CDR3 is made up of 14 amino acids. The DNA of the CDR3 is TGTGCCAGCAGTTGGACAGGGAGCTCCTACGAGCAGTACTTC. Translation gives CASSWTGSSYEQYF.

At least ten counts were recorded for this clonotype. The chain recombines TRBV6-1 with TRBJ1-3; unclear D gene. The V gene's germline CDR1 is MNHNS and CDR2 SASEGT. Trimming pared 4 bases from V and 0 bases from J, leaving 4 bases between. The CDR3 sequence is 13 residues long. The CDR3 DNA follows: TGTGCCAGCAGTGCGGACTCTGGAAACACCATATATTTT. Protein product: CASSADSGNTIYF.

In this sample, this clonotype turned up many times. This chain links TRBV6-5 with TRBJ2-5, with D perhaps TRBD2 (5 bases). The CDR3 extends over 15 amino acids. The ends were cut back, 2 bases at V and 4 bases at J, with 14 bases in the middle. Per the germline V gene, CDR1 is MNHEY and CDR2 is SVGAGI. This CDR3 is CASSYGVGAGETQYF. Here the CDR3 DNA reads TGTGCCAGCAGTTACGGTGTGGGAGCCGGAGAGACCCAGTACTTC.